What follows describes a single T cell receptor (beta chain). What this receptor recognizes is not known. The sample holds no much larger clone one base away, and base qualities are not on file. Library preparation used the immunoSEQ multiplex PCR assay. The multiplex PCR relied on a mix of 60 forward primers for TCR Vbeta segments and 13 reverse primers for TCR Jbeta segments. The CDR3 region of rearranged TCR beta genes was amplified from genomic DNA with a multiplex PCR assay. Amplified TCR beta libraries were sequenced as 87-base-pair reads on the Illumina HiSeq System. Processing in the source paper ran as follows. Across the 700 or so repertoires, a later analysis counted around 80 million unique TCR beta chains, 9.5 million to 13 million of which were shared by at least two donors. Raw reads were error-corrected and collapsed into unique sequences by a nearest-neighbor algorithm in which closely related sequences were merged to remove PCR and sequencing errors. CDR3 sequences were aligned to IMGT reference sequences to assign V, D and J gene segments. For a sequence to be retained, a match of at least six nucleotides to both a V gene segment and a J gene segment was required. A rearrangement counted as productive if the CDR3 had no stop codons and remained in frame with V and J, and every other rearrangement counted as non-productive. CDR3 was defined according to IMGT convention as the region running from the second conserved V-encoded cysteine to the conserved J-encoded phenylalanine. The earlier analysis of some 600 of the donors excluded sequences that lacked an unambiguous match to a single V gene segment. In an earlier analysis of 587 of the donors, V segments were called functional above 56.7% productive rearrangements and were called segregating when the between-donor standard deviation exceeded 5%. To diagnose cytomegalovirus status from the catalog of TCR beta chain sequences, a statistical classification framework was built. A later analysis assigned V and J genes by comparing TCR nucleotide sequences with IMGT/GENE-DB human TR gene sequences. Using the TCRdist pipeline, a later analysis assigned CDR3 sequences along with most-parsimonious VDJ recombination scenarios. In a later analysis, every TCR beta chain was defined by the combination of its CDR3 amino acid sequence and its V-gene family, and reads without a unique V-gene family were dropped. As a way to deal with suspected cross-contamination and a sequencing artifact, a later analysis dropped under 600 nucleotide sequences that were highly shared and had low generation probability. In a later analysis, a clonal expansion index for each public chain was calculated from normalized within-repertoire ranks of inferred template counts. In a later analysis, generation probabilities were computed with a VDJ recombination model fitted to out-of-frame rearrangements, and the resulting probabilities were checked against IGoR. In a later analysis, TCR-TCR, TCR-HLA and TCR-CMV co-occurrence was scored with hypergeometric tests, and a repertoire-size bias correction was applied to TCR pairs. To estimate false discovery rates, a later analysis permuted the HLA or CMV assignments 20 times. In a later analysis, co-occurring TCRs were grouped using DBSCAN, with TCRdist sequence similarity added in when clustering inside HLA-allele-positive subsets. For co-occurrence clustering, repertoires with fewer than 30,000 or more than 120,000 public chains were excluded, along with roughly 5 repertoires with anomalous nucleotide sharing. TCRdb re-hosts the immuneACCESS table, in-frame sequences only. Its copies lack some clones; in the studies checked, an unresolved V gene accounts for under half of them, and the cause for the rest is not known. V, J and clone size reflect that table, while D and trimming were determined from the DNA. The sample table lists about 220,000 clones, around 76% of them with a count of one. The top ten constitute 0.63% of the sample.

From its cysteine to its phenylalanine, the CDR3 spans 14 amino acids. Just CDR3 DNA is preserved here, 42 bases in frame from base 1. For CDR1 and CDR2, the germline V gene (reference sequence) lists GTSNPN and SVGIG. The germline V and J ends show losses of 7 bases and 2 bases respectively, and no gene match explains 6 bases of the junction. The cohort comprised 670 or so healthy bone marrow donors. All cohort members were sampled while nominally healthy, although unrecorded immune exposures were likely present. The donor was CMV seronegative and belonged to the group of 320 or so seronegative cohort members. A peripheral blood sample was provided by each donor, and peripheral blood mononuclear cells were used for TCR beta sequencing. The Qiagen DNeasy Blood Extraction Kit was used to extract genomic DNA from the blood cell samples. The data are from a study of cytomegalovirus exposure and HLA in healthy donors (dated by TCRdb to 2017 to 2019). About the investigation overall: An earlier analysis of roughly 630 of the donors reported 250 to 350 Gb of sequence data and 117 million unique TCR beta sequences from about 200 million T cells. An early release that covered fewer than 800 HLA-typed donors contained approximately 300 gigabases of sequencing data and 80 million or so unique TCR sequences. Among the roughly 400 genotyped donors, 81% belonged to the genetic ancestry cluster associated with self-reported Caucasian donors. The aim of the study was to test whether cataloging public T cell receptors could identify signatures of past pathogen exposure. The study used immunosequencing to profile the T cell repertoires of around 600 subjects and linked those repertoires to cytomegalovirus serostatus. A separate validation cohort of roughly 130 different subjects was used in addition to the 666-subject first cohort. The study combined high-throughput TCR immunosequencing, statistical association of individual TCRs with disease status, and machine learning to predict cytomegalovirus infection status. A later analysis re-examined previously published TCR beta repertoires from more than 650 donors and added high-resolution HLA genotyping to investigate patterns of TCR occurrence. Rather than using new phenotypic data, the later analysis identified candidate immune exposures from TCR beta sequences and from how often those sequences occurred across donors. An earlier analysis of more than 450 of the donors used high-throughput TCR beta sequencing to judge whether each TCR beta V gene segment behaved as functional or pseudogenic. Donor age, sex, ethnicity and CMV serostatus were compiled alongside the repertoire data. In a later genetic analysis, genome-wide SNP genotypes for about three fifths of the roughly 670 donors were used, and that subset was treated as a discovery cohort. Every repertoire in the discovery cohort had been generated on one and the same sequencing platform. HLA typing covered class I and class II loci at four-digit resolution. Typing coverage differed by locus: A, B, C, DRB1 and DQB1 were typed in roughly 629-630 donors, DQA1 in about 510, DPA1 in 606, and DPB1 in around 440. Because of strong linkage in the cohort, roughly five DR-DQ haplotypes were treated as single units for association and clustering. On average, around 240,000 unique TCR beta nucleotide sequences were sequenced per donor among a few hundred genotyped donors of the cohort, with 15% to 20% of those sequences being non-productive. General conclusions and limits of the study: In an earlier analysis of 500 to 650 of the donors, most TCR beta V segments appeared in productive rearrangements about 87% or about 30% of the time, broadly matching IMGT annotations. HLA typing was unavailable for some donors at each locus, so association tests used only the typed subset. The study gave a list of about 170 TCR beta chains associated with cytomegalovirus. An association between a missense DCLRE1C variant and V-gene and J-gene trimming of TCR beta chains was found in a later genetic analysis and replicated in an independent cohort. In a later analysis, the rate of TCR association differed among HLA loci, with DRB1 alleles having the most associated TCRs and HLA-C alleles having the fewest. The 87-base-pair reads could not distinguish some IMGT-functional V segments, including TRBV6-2 and TRBV6-3, so those segments were excluded. In a later analysis, several top co-occurrence clusters were reported to appear linked to parvovirus B19, influenza, CMV and Epstein-Barr virus. A later genetic analysis reported fewer N-insertions in productive TCRs among donors in an Asian-associated ancestry cluster than the roughly 650-donor mean. While some public TCRs were present in many individuals, most TCR sequences turned up only very rarely across donors. Roughly uniform sequencing depth across donors was assumed in presence/absence analyses, although this assumption may not hold. Linkage disequilibrium might explain the correlated functional status among segregating V segments, but an unknown experimental factor could not be excluded. For the cohort, immune exposure information was limited to CMV serostatus. In vitro tests confirmed that three of the cytomegalovirus-associated TCR beta chains recognize cytomegalovirus antigens. A cluster of highly shared sequence variants was judged likely to represent a technical artifact of the sequencing pipeline. It was suggested by the authors that the approach could potentially be generalized to other disease states and immunological phenotypes. Because counts were too low, about 15 rarely observed V segments, including chromosome 9 orphons, were left out of the earlier analysis of a few hundred of the donors. Cytomegalovirus status was reported to be diagnosed by the classifier with high specificity and sensitivity in both the original and validation cohorts. When HLA alleles, especially DR and DQ, strongly co-occurred, attributing TCR associations to individual alleles was difficult. The cohort was sequenced for TCR beta chains only, and without alpha or paired-chain data the features that could be detected were limited. A further reported finding was that TCR beta sequences accurately predicted the HLA-A and HLA-B alleles for most subjects in the first cohort. A later analysis associated some 17,000 TCR beta sequences with specific HLA alleles at a false discovery rate of 0.05. In a later analysis, HLA-associated TCR beta chains showed more clonal expansion and lower generation probabilities than non-associated chains that were equally common. Most CMV-associated TCR beta chains appeared to be HLA-restricted in a later analysis, and the HLA associations seemed to be driven largely by CMV exposure.

The receptor's source is a young man in good health and CMV-seronegative. The rearrangement joined TRBV30 to TRBJ1-3; TRBD1 matches 9 bases in the middle. Input material: PBMCs. CDR3 reads: CAFGTGNAGNTIYF. The DNA sequence follows: TGTGCCTTCGGGACAGGGAACGCTGGAAACACCATATATTTT.